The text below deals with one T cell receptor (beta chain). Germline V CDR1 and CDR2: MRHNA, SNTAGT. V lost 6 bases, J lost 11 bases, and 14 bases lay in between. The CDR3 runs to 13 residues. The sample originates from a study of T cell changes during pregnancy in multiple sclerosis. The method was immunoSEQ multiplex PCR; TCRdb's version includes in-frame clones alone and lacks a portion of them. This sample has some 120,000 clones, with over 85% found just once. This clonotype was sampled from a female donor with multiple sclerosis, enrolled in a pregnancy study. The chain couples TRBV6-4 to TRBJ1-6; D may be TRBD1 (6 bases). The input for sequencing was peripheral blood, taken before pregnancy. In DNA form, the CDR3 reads TGTGCCAGCAGGGAACAGGGATCCGCACCCCTCCACTTT. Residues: CASREQGSAPLHF.